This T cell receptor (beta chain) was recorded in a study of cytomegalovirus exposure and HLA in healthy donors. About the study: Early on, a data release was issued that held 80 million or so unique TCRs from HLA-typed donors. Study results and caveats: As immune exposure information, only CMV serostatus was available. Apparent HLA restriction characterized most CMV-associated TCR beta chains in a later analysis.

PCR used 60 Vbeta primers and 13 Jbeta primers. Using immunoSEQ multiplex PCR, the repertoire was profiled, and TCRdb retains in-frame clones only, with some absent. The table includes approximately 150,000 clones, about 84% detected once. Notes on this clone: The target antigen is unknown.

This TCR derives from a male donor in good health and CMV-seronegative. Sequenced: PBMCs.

The CDR3 spells CASRTGGKPQHF. In nucleotides, the CDR3 is TGTGCCAGCCGGACAGGGGGAAAGCCCCAGCATTTT. This rearrangement joins TRBV27 to TRBJ1-5; TRBD1 matches 10 bases. Unmatched junction bases numbered 3, after V lost 8 bases and J lost 8 bases. The CDR3 runs 12 residues. Germline values: CDR1 MNHEY, CDR2 SMNVEV (reference sequence).